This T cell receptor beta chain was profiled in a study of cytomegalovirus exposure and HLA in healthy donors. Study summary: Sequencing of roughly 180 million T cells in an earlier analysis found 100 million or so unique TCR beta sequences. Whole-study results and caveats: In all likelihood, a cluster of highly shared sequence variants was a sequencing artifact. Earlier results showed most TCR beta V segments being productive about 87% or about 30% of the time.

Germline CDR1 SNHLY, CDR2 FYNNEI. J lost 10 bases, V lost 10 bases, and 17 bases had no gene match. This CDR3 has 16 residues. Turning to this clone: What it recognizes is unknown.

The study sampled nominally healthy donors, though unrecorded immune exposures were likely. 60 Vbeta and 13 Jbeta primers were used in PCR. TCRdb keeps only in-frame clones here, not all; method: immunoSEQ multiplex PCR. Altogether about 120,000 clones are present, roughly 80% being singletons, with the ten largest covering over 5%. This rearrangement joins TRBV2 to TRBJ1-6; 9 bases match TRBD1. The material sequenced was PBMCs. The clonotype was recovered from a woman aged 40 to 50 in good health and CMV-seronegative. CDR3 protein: CATSARPGQGQSPLHF. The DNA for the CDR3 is TGTGCCACCTCGGCCCGACCGGGACAGGGTCAGTCACCCCTCCACTTT.